Following are 23 T cell receptor beta chains from one sample sequenced in a study of blood T cell repertoires in COVID-19. The table came from immunoSEQ multiplex PCR; TCRdb's copy has only in-frame clones and leaves some out. The sample has roughly 260,000 clones, approximately 77% seen once; the top ten hold roughly 3%. Sequencing was done on a sample of peripheral blood. These TCRs come from a woman under 30 with acute or convalescent COVID-19.

This clone appeared once. The CDR3 reads CASSYRNGTDEKNIQYF. The CDR3 region has the DNA TGTGCCAGCAGTTATCGAAACGGGACAGACGAGAAAAACATTCAGTACTTC. The V gene is TRBV25-1, the J gene TRBJ2-4; 7 nucleotides line up with TRBD1. The ends lost 5 bases at V and 4 bases at J; junction bases unmatched: 14. Germline V gene lookup returns CDR1 MGHDK and CDR2 SYGVNS. The CDR3 is 17 amino acids.

On this clone: Other DNA sequences in the same sample also yield this CDR3. The V gene is TRBV28, the J gene TRBJ2-4, with 7 bases matching TRBD2. The CDR3 extends over 14 amino acids. Looked up from germline, CDR1 is MDHEN and CDR2 is SYDVKM. V lost 2 bases, J lost 3 bases, and 1 base stayed unmatched. The CDR3 coding sequence is TGTGCCAGCAGTTTAGGCGGGGGCAAAAACATTCAGTACTTC. As protein: CASSLGGGKNIQYF.

This clone came up once. This sequence joins TRBV9 and TRBJ2-7, with 13 positions matching TRBD2. In germline, CDR1 is SGDLS, CDR2 YYNGEE. The junction had 3 bases not matched to a gene; V was cut back by 0 bases and J by 3 bases. This CDR3 contains 16 residues. CDR3 DNA sequence: TGTGCCAGCAGCGTAGGTGGGACTAGCGGGGACTACGAGCAGTACTTC. This sequence encodes CASSVGGTSGDYEQYF.

V is TRBV5-8 and J is TRBJ1-5; 10 positions agree with TRBD1. Germline values: CDR1 SGHTS, CDR2 YDEGEE. This CDR3 is 17 amino acids long. V lost 4 bases to trimming and J lost 0 bases; unmatched junction nucleotides: 7. The CDR3 here is CASSPRTGGDSNQPQHF. The CDR3 bases are TGTGCCAGCAGCCCCCGGACAGGGGGAGATAGCAATCAGCCCCAGCATTTT.

This rearrangement joins TRBV19 to TRBJ2-3; 7 bases map to TRBD2. V lost 5 bases, J lost 4 bases, and 15 bases stayed unmatched. CDR3 length equals 17 residues. Germline CDR1 reads LNHDA; CDR2 reads SQIVND (reference sequence). The CDR3 DNA is TGTGCCAGTAGTTACGTTGGGGGGGGAGTAGCTGCAGATACGCAGTATTTT. Translating it yields CASSYVGGGVAADTQYF.

The rearrangement uses TRBV19 and TRBJ1-2, with D possibly matching TRBD1 (5 bases). In germline, CDR1 is LNHDA, CDR2 SQIVND (reference sequence). This CDR3 is built from 14 residues. Trimming cost V 1 base and J 10 bases, with 16 bases left between them. CDR3 loop: CASSIVSGQTVYTF. CDR3 DNA sequence: TGTGCCAGTAGTATAGTTAGTGGACAAACCGTCTACACCTTC.

The V gene is TRBV9, the J gene TRBJ1-2, with TRBD1 as a possible D gene (6 bases). Trimming left V 3 bases short and J 6 bases short, with 18 bases between. Germline lookup yields CDR1 SGDLS and CDR2 YYNGEE. This CDR3 region has 15 residues. In DNA, the CDR3 is TGTGCCAGCAGCGCGACTTTACAGGGTCTGAATGGCTACACCTTC. Protein: CASSATLQGLNGYTF.

As to this clone: At one of its ends the junction is not consistent with the germline gene, which may arise from a read error. The sample holds other DNA sequences that translate to the same CDR3. V and J are TRBV7-2 and TRBJ1-1, with D tentatively TRBD1 (5 bases). There are 14 residues in the CDR3. Germline lookup yields CDR1 SGHTA and CDR2 FQGNSA. The CDR3: CASSLEGLGTEAFF. For the CDR3, the DNA is TGTGCCAGCAGCTTAGAGGGGCTGGGGACTGAAGCTTTTTTT.

This clone was counted many times. J is TRBJ2-7 and V is TRBV16; the D gene is possibly TRBD1 (7 bases). In germline, CDR1 is KGHSY, CDR2 FQNENV. CDR3 length: 13 amino acids. Deletions cut 2 bases from V and 3 bases from J, with 8 bases between. CDR3 nucleotides: TGTGCCAGCAGCCAACAGGGGGGCTACGAGCAGTACTTC. Translating it yields CASSQQGGYEQYF.

This chain joins TRBV10-1 and TRBJ1-4; D gene ambiguous. The ends were cut back, 8 bases at V and 4 bases at J, with 11 bases in the middle. Germline values: CDR1 WNHNN, CDR2 SYGVQD (reference sequence). The CDR3 has 13 amino acids. CDR3 sequence: CASSEQLNEKLFF. DNA of the CDR3: TGCGCCAGCTCGGAACAGCTTAATGAAAAACTGTTTTTT.

This clone was detected only a few times. The chain links TRBV7-2 to TRBJ1-1; 7 bases fit TRBD1. There are 18 residues in the CDR3. The germline V gene has CDR1 SGHTA and CDR2 FQGNSA. Germline trimming cut 0 bases from V and 0 bases from J; bases unmatched to any gene: 10. DNA of the CDR3: TGTGCCAGCAGCTTAGCGCTCCCGGACAGGCGGATGAACACTGAAGCTTTCTTT. Amino acids: CASSLALPDRRMNTEAFF.

The chain uses TRBV3-1 (or the pseudogene TRBV3-2) and TRBJ2-6, with a tentative D call TRBD1 (5 bases). Trimming pared 0 bases from V and 0 bases from J, leaving 15 bases between. The CDR3 covers 19 residues. Germline CDR1 and CDR2: LGHDT and YNNKEL (reference sequence). CDR3 coding DNA: TGTGCCAGCAGCCAAGAAATTTGGCGGCAGGGCTCTGGGGCCAACGTCCTGACTTTC. As protein: CASSQEIWRQGSGANVLTF.

V gene TRBV3-1 (or the pseudogene TRBV3-2) combines with J gene TRBJ2-2; the match to TRBD2 covers 16 bases. The germline V gene encodes CDR1 LGHDT and CDR2 YNNKEL (reference sequence). The length of the CDR3 is 19 residues. V lost 5 bases to trimming and J lost 5 bases; unmatched junction nucleotides: 11. The CDR3 DNA reads TGTGCCAGCAGCGAAGGGACTAGCGGGAGGGCCTTCTTAACCGGGGAGCTGTTTTTT. This sequence encodes CASSEGTSGRAFLTGELFF.

The chain couples TRBV28 to TRBJ2-2, with 10 bases lining up with TRBD1. J gave up 4 bases and V 3 bases, and 5 bases lay outside the gene matches. Germline assignment: CDR1 MDHEN and CDR2 SYDVKM. This CDR3 contains 16 residues. The CDR3 protein is CASSFRDRGITGELFF. The CDR3 nucleotides read TGTGCCAGCAGTTTCCGGGACAGGGGAATCACCGGGGAGCTGTTTTTT.

V and J are TRBV27 and TRBJ1-6; TRBD1 matches at 9 bases. CDR1 and CDR2 from the germline V gene are MNHEY and SMNVEV (reference sequence). CDR3 length equals 14 residues. V shed 3 bases and J 8 bases; nucleotides not matched to a gene: 2. DNA for the CDR3: TGTGCCAGCAGTTTTGGGACAGGGTATTCACCCCTCCACTTT. Translation gives CASSFGTGYSPLHF.

The rearrangement joins TRBV27 to TRBJ1-2; a weak D match, TRBD1 (6 bases). The CDR3 contains 16 residues. Germline CDR1 MNHEY, CDR2 SMNVEV (reference sequence). The V gene lost 6 bases and the J gene lost 0 bases, with 17 bases spanning the gap. Written as DNA, the CDR3 is TGTGCCAGCAGCCGCAAATCAGGGGTAGCTAACTATGGCTACACCTTC. Protein product: CASSRKSGVANYGYTF.

The rearrangement links TRBV10-3 to TRBJ2-1; 8 positions agree with TRBD2. The germline CDR1 and CDR2 sequences are ENHRY and SYGVKD. The CDR3 loop spans 15 amino acids. After removal of 0 bases from V and 9 bases from J, the junction contained 7 bases not matched to a gene. This CDR3 is CAISESPLAGSEQFF. CDR3 DNA: TGTGCCATCAGTGAGTCCCCGCTAGCGGGCAGTGAGCAGTTCTTC.

This clone was observed once. The chain recombines TRBV11-2 with TRBJ2-7, with a possible D match to TRBD1 (6 bases). The CDR3 runs 13 residues. In germline, CDR1 is SGHAT, CDR2 FQNNGV. The V gene lost 1 base and the J gene lost 7 bases, with 11 bases spanning the gap. As DNA, the CDR3 is TGTGCCAGCAGCTTAGCGAGCCAGGGGGAGCAGTACTTC. It codes for CASSLASQGEQYF.

The chain couples TRBV5-1 to TRBJ2-5; 8 bases are a match to TRBD2. The J segment lost 3 bases and the V segment lost 0 bases, leaving 7 bases of the junction unmatched. CDR3 size: 16 residues. Looked up from germline, CDR1 is SGHRS and CDR2 is YFSETQ. In DNA, the CDR3 is TGCGCCAGCAGCTTGGCGGTCGGGACTAGAGAAGAGACCCAGTACTTC. Protein: CASSLAVGTREETQYF. The full variable domain, in which reference TRBV5-1 and TRBJ2-5 provide the parts outside the CDR3, is KAGVTQTPRYLIKTRGQQVTLSCSPISGHRSVSWYQQTPGQGLQFLFEYFSETQRNKGNFPGRFSGRQFSNSRSEMNVSTLELGDSALYLCASSLAVGTREETQYFGPGTRLLVL.

The chain couples TRBV7-9 to TRBJ2-1; D ambiguous. The CDR3 totals 12 residues. The V gene lost 6 bases and the J gene lost 15 bases, with 18 bases spanning the gap. Germline CDR1 is SEHNR and CDR2 is FQNEAQ (reference sequence). DNA of the CDR3: TGTGCCAGCAGTGGTCCCTCAGGCAATCGGTTCTTC. Protein product: CASSGPSGNRFF. The whole variable domain, filled in from reference TRBV7-9 and TRBJ2-1, reads DTGVSQNPRHKITKRGQNVTFRCDPISEHNRLYWYRQTLGQGPEFLTYFQNEAQLEKSRLLSDRFSAERPKGSFSTLEIQRTEQGDSAMYLCASSGPSGNRFFGPGTRLTVL.

The chain has TRBV12-3 or TRBV12-4 and TRBJ1-1; D gene uncertain. The CDR3 runs 12 residues. With 6 bases removed from V and 3 bases from J, the gap between germline ends came to 8 bases. The CDR3 here is CASSPVDTEAFF. The CDR3 DNA reads TGTGCCAGCAGCCCGGTTGACACTGAAGCTTTCTTT.

V usage is TRBV27 and J usage is TRBJ2-5; perhaps TRBD1 as D (5 bases). The CDR3 consists of 15 residues. V was cut by 0 bases and J by 6 bases, with 14 bases left in between. The germline V gene has CDR1 MNHEY and CDR2 SMNVEV (reference sequence). CDR3 nucleotides: TGTGCCAGCAGTTTATCGGGCAGGGTTCCTAAGACCCAGTACTTC. Protein: CASSLSGRVPKTQYF.

The genes are TRBV6-2 or TRBV6-3 and TRBJ1-4; D is unclear. Germline CDR1 reads MNHEY; CDR2 reads SVGEGT. The CDR3 is 15 amino acids. V dropped 4 bases and J dropped 7 bases, with 16 bases sitting between them. CDR3 DNA sequence: TGTGCCAGCAGTTCCTACCTGGGCCGGGGTGAAAAACTGTTTTTT. Protein: CASSSYLGRGEKLFF.